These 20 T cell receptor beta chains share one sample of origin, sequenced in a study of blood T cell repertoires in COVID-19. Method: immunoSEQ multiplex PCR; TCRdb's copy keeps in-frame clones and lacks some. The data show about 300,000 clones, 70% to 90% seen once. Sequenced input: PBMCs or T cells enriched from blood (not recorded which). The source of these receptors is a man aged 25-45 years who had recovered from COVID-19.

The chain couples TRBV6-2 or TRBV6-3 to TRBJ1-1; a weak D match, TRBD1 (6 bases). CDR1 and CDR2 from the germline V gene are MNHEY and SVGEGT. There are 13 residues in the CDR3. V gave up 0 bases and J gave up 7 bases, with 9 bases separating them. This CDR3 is CASSYSGRGEAFF. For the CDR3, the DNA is TGTGCCAGCAGTTACTCGGGCAGGGGTGAAGCTTTCTTT.

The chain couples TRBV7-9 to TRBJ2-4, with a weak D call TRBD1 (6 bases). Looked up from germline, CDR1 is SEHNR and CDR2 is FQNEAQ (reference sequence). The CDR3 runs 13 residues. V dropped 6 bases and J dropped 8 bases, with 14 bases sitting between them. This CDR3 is CASRQQGRDIQYF. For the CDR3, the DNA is TGTGCCAGCAGGCAACAGGGTAGGGACATTCAGTACTTC.

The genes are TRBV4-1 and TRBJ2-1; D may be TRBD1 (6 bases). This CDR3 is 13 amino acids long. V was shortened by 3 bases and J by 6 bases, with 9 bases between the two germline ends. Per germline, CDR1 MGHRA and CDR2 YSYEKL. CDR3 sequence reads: CASSHWDINEQFF. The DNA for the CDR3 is TGCGCCAGCAGCCATTGGGACATCAATGAGCAGTTCTTC.

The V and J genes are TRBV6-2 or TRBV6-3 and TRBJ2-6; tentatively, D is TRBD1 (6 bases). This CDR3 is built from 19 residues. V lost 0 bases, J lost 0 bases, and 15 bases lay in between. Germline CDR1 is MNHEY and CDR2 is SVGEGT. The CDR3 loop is CASSYSSGGSSSGANVLTF. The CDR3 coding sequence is TGTGCCAGCAGTTACTCGAGTGGGGGCTCGAGCTCTGGGGCCAACGTCCTGACTTTC.

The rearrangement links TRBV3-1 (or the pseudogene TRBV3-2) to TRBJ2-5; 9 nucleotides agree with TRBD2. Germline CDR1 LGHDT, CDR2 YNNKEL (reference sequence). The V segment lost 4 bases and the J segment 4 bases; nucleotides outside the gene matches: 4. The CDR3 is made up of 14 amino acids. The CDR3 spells CASSLLLAGETQYF. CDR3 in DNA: TGTGCCAGCAGCCTCTTACTAGCGGGAGAGACCCAGTACTTC.

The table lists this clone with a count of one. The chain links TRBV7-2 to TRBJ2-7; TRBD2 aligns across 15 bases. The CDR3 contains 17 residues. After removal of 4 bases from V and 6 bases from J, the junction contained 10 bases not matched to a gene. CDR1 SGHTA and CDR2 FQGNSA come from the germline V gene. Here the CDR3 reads CASSSSRTSGGGSEQYF. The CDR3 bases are TGTGCCAGCAGCTCCTCCCGGACTAGCGGGGGGGGGTCCGAGCAGTACTTC.

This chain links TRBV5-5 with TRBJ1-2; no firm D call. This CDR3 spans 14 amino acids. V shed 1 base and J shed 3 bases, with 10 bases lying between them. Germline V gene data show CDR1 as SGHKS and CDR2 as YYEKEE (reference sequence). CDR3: CASSLRRSDYGYTF. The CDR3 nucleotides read TGTGCCAGCAGCTTGCGCAGGTCTGACTATGGCTACACCTTC.

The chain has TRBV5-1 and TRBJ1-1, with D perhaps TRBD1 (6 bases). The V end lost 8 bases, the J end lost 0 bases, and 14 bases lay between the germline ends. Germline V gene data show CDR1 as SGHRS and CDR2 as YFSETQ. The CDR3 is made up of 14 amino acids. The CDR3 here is CASTYGTLNTEAFF. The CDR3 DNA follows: TGCGCCAGTACCTACGGGACACTGAACACTGAAGCTTTCTTT.

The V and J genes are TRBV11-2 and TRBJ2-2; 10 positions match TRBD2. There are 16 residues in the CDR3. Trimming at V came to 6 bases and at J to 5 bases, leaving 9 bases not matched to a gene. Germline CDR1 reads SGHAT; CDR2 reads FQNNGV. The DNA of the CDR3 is TGTGCCAGCAGTTTTGTAGCGGGGGGAGGGACCGGGGAGCTGTTTTTT. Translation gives CASSFVAGGGTGELFF.

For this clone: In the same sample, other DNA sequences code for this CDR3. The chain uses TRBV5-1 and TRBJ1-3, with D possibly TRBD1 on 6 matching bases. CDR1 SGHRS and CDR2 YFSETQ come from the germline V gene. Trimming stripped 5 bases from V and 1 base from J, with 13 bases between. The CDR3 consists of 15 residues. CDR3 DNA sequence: TGCGCCAGCAGGACGGACAGCACATCTGGAAACACCATATATTTT. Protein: CASRTDSTSGNTIYF.

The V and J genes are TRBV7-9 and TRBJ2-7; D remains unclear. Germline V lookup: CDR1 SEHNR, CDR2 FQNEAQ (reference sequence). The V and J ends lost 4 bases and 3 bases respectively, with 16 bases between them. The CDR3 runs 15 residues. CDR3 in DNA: TGTGCCAGCAGCTATATTCCTGGCCCAGGCTACGAGCAGTACTTC. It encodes CASSYIPGPGYEQYF.

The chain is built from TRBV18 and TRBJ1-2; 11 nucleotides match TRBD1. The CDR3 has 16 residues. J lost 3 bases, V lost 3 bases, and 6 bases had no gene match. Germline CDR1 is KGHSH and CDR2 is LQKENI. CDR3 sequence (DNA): TGTGCCAGCTCACCCGCGGACAGGGGGCGCCACTATGGCTACACCTTC. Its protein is CASSPADRGRHYGYTF.

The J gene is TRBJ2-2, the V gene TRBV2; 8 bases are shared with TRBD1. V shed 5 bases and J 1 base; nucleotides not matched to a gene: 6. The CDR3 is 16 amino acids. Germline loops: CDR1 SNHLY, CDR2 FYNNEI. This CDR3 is CASSRLGQENTGELFF. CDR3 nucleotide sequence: TGTGCCAGCAGTAGACTGGGACAGGAGAACACCGGGGAGCTGTTTTTT.

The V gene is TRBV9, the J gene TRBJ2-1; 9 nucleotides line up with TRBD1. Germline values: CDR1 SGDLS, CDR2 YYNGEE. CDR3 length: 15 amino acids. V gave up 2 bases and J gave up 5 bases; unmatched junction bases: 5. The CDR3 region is CASSVSGQGNNEQFF. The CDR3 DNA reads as TGTGCCAGCAGCGTGTCGGGACAGGGTAACAATGAGCAGTTCTTC.

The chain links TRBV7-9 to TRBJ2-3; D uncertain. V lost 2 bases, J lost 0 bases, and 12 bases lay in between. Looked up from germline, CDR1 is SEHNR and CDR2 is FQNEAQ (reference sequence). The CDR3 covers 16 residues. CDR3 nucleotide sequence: TGTGCCAGCAGCTTAAATTCCCAGACTAGCACAGATACGCAGTATTTT. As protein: CASSLNSQTSTDTQYF.

DNA of the CDR3: TGTGCCAGCAGCCTGCCCGGACTTAAAGAAAAACTGTTTTTT. Protein: CASSLPGLKEKLFF. This chain connects TRBV5-4 to TRBJ1-4; D uncertain. This CDR3 has 14 residues. Germline CDR1 and CDR2: SGHNT and YYREEE (reference sequence). Trimming stripped 4 bases from V and 8 bases from J, with 15 bases between.

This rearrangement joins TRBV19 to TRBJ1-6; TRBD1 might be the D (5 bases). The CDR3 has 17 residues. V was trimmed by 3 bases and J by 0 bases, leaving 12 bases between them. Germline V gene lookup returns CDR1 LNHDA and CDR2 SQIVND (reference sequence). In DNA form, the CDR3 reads TGTGCCAGTAGTATTTCAGGGTCGGGCTCCTATAATTCACCCCTCCACTTT. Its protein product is CASSISGSGSYNSPLHF.

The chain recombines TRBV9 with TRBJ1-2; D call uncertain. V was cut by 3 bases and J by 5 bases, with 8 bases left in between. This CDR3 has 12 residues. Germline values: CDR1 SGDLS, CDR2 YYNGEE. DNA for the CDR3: TGTGCCAGCAGCGCTGGACTTTATGGCTACACCTTC. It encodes CASSAGLYGYTF.

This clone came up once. CDR3 sequence reads: CASSLRQGAKEQYF. The CDR3 DNA follows: TGTGCCAGCAGCTTAAGACAGGGGGCGAAAGAGCAGTACTTC. The rearrangement joins TRBV7-6 to TRBJ2-7; 10 bases are shared with TRBD1. J was trimmed by 7 bases and V by 2 bases; bases with no gene match: 5. The CDR3 covers 14 residues. Germline CDR1 is SGHVS and CDR2 is FNYEAQ.

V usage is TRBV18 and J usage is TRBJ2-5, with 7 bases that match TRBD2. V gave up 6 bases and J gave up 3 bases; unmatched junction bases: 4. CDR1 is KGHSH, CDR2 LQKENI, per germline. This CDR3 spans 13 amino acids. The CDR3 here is CASSTSGKETQYF. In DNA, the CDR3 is TGTGCCAGCTCTACCAGCGGGAAAGAGACCCAGTACTTC.